These 18 T cell receptor beta chains came from one sample sequenced in a study of regulatory T cells in long-lasting Graves disease. TCR beta libraries were built with iRepertoire HTBI primers and Arm-PCR of CDR3 regions. In TCRdb, the multiplex PCR reads were re-called with MiXCR into one record per CDR3 protein. The sample yields about 350,000 distinct CDR3 sequences, 16% seen once. Time point indicated: newly diagnosed GD, antithyroid drugs for less than 3 months. Making the TCR library involved RNA that had been extracted from PBMCs. The sample also formed part of further work on T cells in Graves' hyperthyroidism and ophthalmopathy.

Sequencing was performed on peripheral blood mononuclear cells (PBMCs), taken at new diagnosis, from a patient treated with antithyroid drugs. The receptors derive from a man in his forties with Graves disease.

With regard to this clonotype: This may arise from a read error, as a much more abundant clone is one base away. The chain combines TRBV6-2 or TRBV6-3 with TRBJ2-3; 9 bases agree with TRBD2. The DNA end is a closer match to TRBJ2-5, so the J assignment may be wrong. The germline V gene has CDR1 MNHEY and CDR2 SVGEGT. This CDR3 is 14 amino acids long. Written as DNA, the CDR3 is TGTGCCAGCAGACGGGGAGCGGGGGGAGAGACCCAGTACTTC. Residues: CASRRGAGGETQYF.

This clonotype was observed a handful of times. This chain uses TRBV6-2 or TRBV6-3 with TRBJ1-1, with a weak D call TRBD1 (6 bases). Germline V gives CDR1 MNHEY, CDR2 SVGEGT. Trimming removed 2 bases from V and 4 bases from J, with 11 bases in between. CDR3 size: 14 residues. CDR3 DNA: TGTGCCAGCAGTTACCTCGAAGGGGGCACTGAAGCTTTCTTT. Amino acids: CASSYLEGGTEAFF.

This clonotype was recorded a few times. V is TRBV5-6 and J is TRBJ2-6; tentatively, D is TRBD1 or TRBD2 (5 bases each). V was trimmed by 0 bases and J by 4 bases, leaving 17 bases between them. The germline V gene encodes CDR1 SGHDT and CDR2 YYEEEE. The CDR3 sequence is 18 residues long. The CDR3: CASSLGKGGHRGANVLTF. In DNA form, the CDR3 reads TGTGCCAGCAGCTTGGGTAAGGGCGGGCACAGGGGGGCCAACGTCCTGACTTTC.

The V and J genes are TRBV10-2 and TRBJ2-1, with 10 nucleotides matching TRBD2. J lost 9 bases, V lost 7 bases, and 3 bases had no gene match. Germline CDR1 is WSHSY and CDR2 is SAAADI. This CDR3 spans 12 amino acids. In DNA, the CDR3 is TGCGCCAGCACCACTAGCGGGGCTGAGCAGTTCTTC. Residues: CASTTSGAEQFF.

V and J are TRBV20-1 and TRBJ2-1, with 12 bases matching TRBD2. V lost 3 bases to trimming and J lost 7 bases; unmatched junction nucleotides: 10. Per germline, CDR1 DFQATT and CDR2 SNEGSKA (reference sequence). The CDR3 spans 16 residues. The CDR3 region has the DNA TGCAGTGCTAGCATGACTAGCGGGAGAAGCCTGAATGAGCAGTTCTTC. Its translation: CSASMTSGRSLNEQFF.

The table lists this clonotype with many counts. This sequence joins TRBV18 and TRBJ1-1, with TRBD1 as a possible D gene (6 bases). Trimming took 6 bases from V and 3 from J, leaving 14 bases between them. Germline loops: CDR1 KGHSH, CDR2 LQKENI. The CDR3 runs to 14 residues. CDR3 residues: CASSAEGGDTEAFF. CDR3 nucleotide sequence: TGTGCCAGCTCCGCCGAGGGGGGGGACACTGAAGCTTTCTTT.

The chain has TRBV5-4 and TRBJ2-5; D ambiguous. The length of the CDR3 is 15 residues. The V and J ends lost 6 bases and 4 bases respectively, with 19 bases between them. CDR1 is SGHNT, CDR2 YYREEE, per germline (reference sequence). The chain's CDR3 is CASTQEPETGETQYF. DNA of the CDR3: TGTGCCAGCACTCAGGAGCCCGAAACGGGAGAGACCCAGTACTTC. Complete variable domain (other parts from reference TRBV5-4 and TRBJ2-5): ETGVTQSPTHLIKTRGQQVTLRCSSQSGHNTVSWYQQALGQGPQFIFQYYREEENGRGNFPPRFSGLQFPNYSSELNVNALELDDSALYLCASTQEPETGETQYFGPGTRLLVL.

The sample holds a few counts of this clonotype. This chain links TRBV2 with TRBJ2-7, with 7 bases fitting TRBD1. The CDR3 is 15 amino acids. Germline CDR1 reads SNHLY; CDR2 reads FYNNEI. V shed 6 bases and J 5 bases; nucleotides not matched to a gene: 13. CDR3 sequence reads: CASSSGPGTDHEQYF. The CDR3 DNA reads TGTGCCAGCAGCTCCGGACCAGGGACAGATCACGAGCAGTACTTC.

This chain links TRBV20-1 with TRBJ2-5; 15 bases are a match to TRBD2. Germline V gene sequence: CDR1 DFQATT, CDR2 SNEGSKA (reference sequence). J gave up 7 bases and V 6 bases, and 9 bases lay outside the gene matches. The CDR3 totals 15 residues. The CDR3, as DNA: TGCAGTGCCCGGACTAGCGGGGGGGTATCGGGGACCCAGTACTTC. It yields the protein CSARTSGGVSGTQYF.

The table lists this clonotype with a few counts. This chain uses TRBV20-1 with TRBJ2-7, with D possibly being TRBD2 (7 bases). CDR1 DFQATT and CDR2 SNEGSKA come from the germline V gene (reference sequence). Trimming removed 6 bases at V and 7 bases at J, with 25 bases between. The CDR3 length is 15 residues. In nucleotides, the CDR3 is TGCAGTGCCCCCACGGGGGGCAGGAGATACGAAGAGCAGTACTTC. It specifies CSAPTGGRRYEEQYF.

This clonotype was picked up many times. The chain carries TRBV12-3 or TRBV12-4 and TRBJ2-2; 8 bases match TRBD2. The V and J ends lost 8 bases and 5 bases, in that order; junction bases with no gene match: 7. The CDR3 runs to 14 residues. CDR3 coding DNA: TGTGCCAGCGGGCTATTAGCGGGGACCGGGGAGCTGTTTTTT. The encoded protein is CASGLLAGTGELFF.

This rearrangement joins TRBV9 to TRBJ1-1; D is unclear. This CDR3 comprises 15 residues. V was cut by 0 bases and J by 4 bases, with 13 bases left in between. Germline V lookup: CDR1 SGDLS, CDR2 YYNGEE. The CDR3 nucleotides are TGTGCCAGCAGCGTAGGTGCAAACCGGGGCACTGAAGCTTTCTTT. It yields the protein CASSVGANRGTEAFF.

This clonotype occurred many times. The V call is TRBV7-3, the J call TRBJ2-3, with TRBD2 matching 11 bases. CDR3 length equals 16 residues. Germline-derived CDR1 and CDR2 are SGHTA and FQGTGA. J was trimmed by 6 bases and V by 2 bases; bases with no gene match: 7. As DNA, the CDR3 is TGTGCCAGCAGCTTAGATTATAGCGGGGGGGCGGATACGCAGTATTTT. Translated, it gives CASSLDYSGGADTQYF. Based on the CDR3 plus reference TRBV7-3 and TRBJ2-3, the full variable domain is GAGVSQTPSNKVTEKGKYVELRCDPISGHTALYWYRQSLGQGPEFLIYFQGTGAADDSGLPNDRFFAVRPEGSVSTLKIQRTERGDSAVYLCASSLDYSGGADTQYFGPGTRLTVL.

V gene TRBV5-1 combines with J gene TRBJ1-1; D is uncertain. CDR1 is SGHRS and CDR2 is YFSETQ in the germline V gene. The germline V and J ends were trimmed by 0 bases and 7 bases, with 10 bases remaining between them. CDR3 length: 13 amino acids. The CDR3 reads CASSLVLGSEAFF. For the CDR3, the DNA is TGCGCCAGCAGCTTGGTATTGGGGAGTGAAGCTTTCTTT.

This clonotype was found many times. V usage is TRBV28 and J usage is TRBJ2-7, with TRBD1 matching over 8 bases. V shed 6 bases and J 3 bases; nucleotides not matched to a gene: 10. The CDR3 runs to 15 residues. Germline values: CDR1 MDHEN, CDR2 SYDVKM. CDR3: CASSFTGGQIYEQYF. For the CDR3, the DNA is TGTGCCAGCAGCTTTACAGGGGGGCAAATCTACGAGCAGTACTTC.

The sample holds many counts of this clonotype. This chain uses TRBV28 with TRBJ2-3; 10 bases are shared with TRBD1. Germline CDR1 reads MDHEN; CDR2 reads SYDVKM. V lost 5 bases, J lost 6 bases, and 8 bases stayed unmatched. The CDR3 contains 15 residues. The CDR3 protein is CASSPGQGLSDTQYF. DNA for the CDR3: TGTGCCAGCAGTCCGGGACAGGGGCTTTCTGATACGCAGTATTTT. Variable domain in full (rest from reference TRBV28 and TRBJ2-3): DVKVTQSSRYLVKRTGEKVFLECVQDMDHENMFWYRQDPGLGLRLIYFSYDVKMKEKGDIPEGYSVSREKKERFSLILESASTNQTSMYLCASSPGQGLSDTQYFGPGTRLTVL.

J is TRBJ2-5 and V is TRBV7-6; D is ambiguous. Germline assignment: CDR1 SGHVS and CDR2 FNYEAQ. V lost 0 bases and J lost 1, with 9 bases in between. This CDR3 contains 15 residues. The CDR3 reads CASSLAQWTQETQYF. CDR3 nucleotide sequence: TGTGCCAGCAGCTTAGCTCAGTGGACCCAAGAGACCCAGTACTTC.

The chain couples TRBV2 to TRBJ2-2, with D unresolved. The V gene lost 4 bases and the J gene lost 7 bases, with 19 bases spanning the gap. This CDR3 region has 16 residues. Germline values: CDR1 SNHLY, CDR2 FYNNEI. The CDR3 DNA is TGTGCCAGCAGTGTACTGACACCCCTTCTGGGCGGGGAGCTGTTTTTT. Its protein product is CASSVLTPLLGGELFF.